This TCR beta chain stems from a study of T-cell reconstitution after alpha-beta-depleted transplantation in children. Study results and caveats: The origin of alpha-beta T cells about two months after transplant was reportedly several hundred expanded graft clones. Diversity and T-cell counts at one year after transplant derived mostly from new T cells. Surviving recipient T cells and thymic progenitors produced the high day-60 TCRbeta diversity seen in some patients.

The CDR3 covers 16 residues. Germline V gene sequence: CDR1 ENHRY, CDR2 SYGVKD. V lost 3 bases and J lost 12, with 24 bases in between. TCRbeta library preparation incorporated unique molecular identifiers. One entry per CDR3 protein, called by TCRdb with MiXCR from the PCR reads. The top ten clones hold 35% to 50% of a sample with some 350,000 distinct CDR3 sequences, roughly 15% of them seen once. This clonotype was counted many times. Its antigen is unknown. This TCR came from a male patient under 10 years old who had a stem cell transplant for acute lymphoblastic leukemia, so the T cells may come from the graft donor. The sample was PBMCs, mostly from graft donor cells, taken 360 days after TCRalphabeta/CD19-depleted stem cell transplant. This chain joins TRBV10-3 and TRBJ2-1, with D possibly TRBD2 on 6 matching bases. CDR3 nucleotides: TGTGCCATCAGTGAAGGAGGTGGAGGAGCGGGCCTCGGGCAGTTCTTC. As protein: CAISEGGGGAGLGQFF.